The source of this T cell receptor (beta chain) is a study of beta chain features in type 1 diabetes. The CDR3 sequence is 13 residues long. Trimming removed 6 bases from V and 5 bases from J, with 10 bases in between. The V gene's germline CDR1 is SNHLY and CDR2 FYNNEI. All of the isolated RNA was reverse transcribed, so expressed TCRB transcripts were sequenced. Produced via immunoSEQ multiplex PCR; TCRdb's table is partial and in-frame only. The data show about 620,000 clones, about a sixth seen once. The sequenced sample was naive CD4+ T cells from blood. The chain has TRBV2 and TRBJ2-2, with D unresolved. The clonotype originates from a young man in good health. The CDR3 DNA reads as TGTGCCAGCAGCACACTTGAGACCGGGGAGCTGTTTTTT. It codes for CASSTLETGELFF.